This T cell receptor beta chain stems from a study of blood T cell repertoires in COVID-19. As for the study in general: COVID-19 samples collected from the United States, Italy and Spain covered acute and convalescent phases. PBMCs, B-cell-depleted T cells, or T cells were the source of the cDNA or gDNA that made up the material.

Germline V CDR1 and CDR2: GTSNPN, SVGIG (reference sequence). CDR3 length: 15 residues. Trimming took 3 bases from V and 0 from J; bases not matched to a gene: 5. Authors' methods: Reference gene primer amplification gave nucleated cell count estimates. Profiling relied on immunoSEQ multiplex PCR, and the TCRdb table lists in-frame clones only, not all of them. The DNA gave D and trimming, while V, J and clone size come from that table. The top ten clones hold almost 4% of a sample with about 230,000 clones, about 90% of them seen once. Study members were between roughly 18 and 90 years old and lived in 24 US regions.

This receptor was taken from a woman aged 25 to 39 with acute COVID-19. The gene calls are TRBV30 and TRBJ1-5; 7 nucleotides agree with TRBD1. Source material: PBMCs or T cells enriched from blood (not recorded which). DNA for the CDR3: TGTGCCTGGAGCCGGGACAGAGATAGCAATCAGCCCCAGCATTTT. It encodes CAWSRDRDSNQPQHF.